The clone carrying this T cell receptor (beta chain) was counted only a few times. Its antigen is unknown. V shed 0 bases and J shed 1 base, with 12 bases lying between them. Germline V CDR1 and CDR2: SGHTA, FQGNSA. This CDR3 has 16 residues. Each CDR3 protein is one row after TCRdb ran MiXCR on the 5' RACE reads. The repertoire includes about 620,000 distinct CDR3 sequences, more than 15% of them detected once, and about 12% sits in the top ten. These data belong to a study of T-cell memory formation after mild COVID-19. Study-level results: Memory from before infection featured some responding clones, which suggests cross-reactive memory joined.

The chain joins TRBV7-2 to TRBJ2-5, with unresolved D. This receptor was obtained from an adult woman who had mild COVID-19 (a few samples of this study predate the infection). Cell type and time point are not known. The sequenced sample consisted of PBMCs or a T cell subset sorted from them (not recorded which). The chain's CDR3 is CASSLAPDGPQETQYF. The CDR3 DNA is TGTGCCAGCAGCTTAGCACCGGACGGACCCCAAGAGACCCAGTACTTC.